This is a list of T cell receptor beta chains from one sample in a study of memory CD8 T cells in hepatitis C reinfection. Data came from immunoSEQ multiplex PCR; TCRdb stores just in-frame clones and leaves some out. The sample has 50,000 or so clones, 89% seen once. Input material: naive CD8+ T cells sorted from blood. These receptor sequences come from a man aged 18 to 30 with hepatitis C virus infection. Both conserved end residues are trimmed from each CDR3. The D gene is left open where the match is weak.

j_call v_call d_call cdr3_aa
TRBJ2-2 TRBV5-1 TRBD2 ASSLELAGISGELF
TRBJ2-3 TRBV4-1 TRBD1 ASSQERAGTGGSTDTQY
TRBJ2-3 TRBV7-6 TRBD2 ASSFYSGSATDTQY
TRBJ2-3 TRBV25-1 TRBD1 ASSEGTGETDTQY
TRBJ2-3 TRBV9 - ASSVEQSSDTQY
TRBJ2-5 TRBV7-2 - ASSQPLSVQETQY
TRBJ1-2 TRBV4-1 TRBD1 ASSPDFTGTAYGYT
TRBJ2-7 TRBV7-6 TRBD1 ASSLDRGFGYEQH
TRBJ2-7 TRBV6-1 - ASSEAYGGFYEQY
TRBJ1-5 TRBV19 - ASSWTDSNQPQH
TRBJ2-2 TRBV29-1 - SVEAWTGELF
TRBJ2-7 TRBV11-2 - ASEEGDPPYEQY
TRBJ1-1 TRBV15 - ATSVSRTVNTEAF
TRBJ2-5 TRBV7-9 TRBD2 ASSLRAASGGETQY
TRBJ1-1 TRBV4-3 - ASSQHQGGTEAF
TRBJ1-1 TRBV18 - ASSSRGGEMTEAF
TRBJ2-1 TRBV20-1 - SALLVIEQF
TRBJ2-4 TRBV7-9 - ASSPPGIDIQY
TRBJ1-1 TRBV7-9 TRBD1 ASSSRDRGLVNTEAF
TRBJ1-5 TRBV6-1 - ASATYSNQPQH
TRBJ1-2 TRBV27 TRBD1 ASRVGTGENGYT
TRBJ2-1 TRBV27 - ASSSVPLARNEQF
TRBJ2-7 TRBV7-8 TRBD2 ASSLEGSVLAGGSYEQY
TRBJ2-5 TRBV6-1 - ASSEIDGQETQY
TRBJ2-1 TRBV19 TRBD1 ASSSGTGVGNEQF
TRBJ2-5 TRBV27 TRBD2 ASSLAGGPETQY
TRBJ2-2 TRBV28 - ASSLFEPKARRPANTGELF
TRBJ2-7 TRBV29-1 - SVTTGGGTISYEQY
TRBJ2-1 TRBV7-8 - ASSLTLGGRGVEQF
TRBJ2-7 TRBV5-4 TRBD1 ASSSDRGGLEQY
TRBJ2-7 TRBV4-1 - ASSQAGSGEQY
TRBJ1-5 TRBV27 - ASSYRGNQPQH
TRBJ1-4 TRBV2 - ASGQGIGSGEKLF
TRBJ2-3 TRBV4-1 - ASSQGLPLTDTQY
TRBJ2-5 TRBV5-1 TRBD2 ASSLGGGPQETQY
TRBJ2-2 TRBV25-1 TRBD2 ASSEGGGTGELF
TRBJ2-1 TRBV27 TRBD2 ASSLLLAGLYNEQF
TRBJ1-1 TRBV7-9 - ASSRQATEAF
TRBJ2-7 TRBV6-6 TRBD1 ASSRRDSSYEQY
TRBJ2-1 TRBV30 TRBD2 AWIPAGVYNEQF
TRBJ2-5 TRBV7-9 - ASSSPEGVGWTQY
TRBJ2-7 TRBV6-5 - ASSQDSSYEQY
TRBJ2-2 TRBV10-3 - AISGQDTGELF
TRBJ1-5 TRBV19 TRBD1 ASSVTGGSNQPQH
TRBJ2-5 TRBV4-3 TRBD2 ASSVAGGRETQY
TRBJ1-5 TRBV28 TRBD1 ASRSPPKGARQPQH
TRBJ2-3 TRBV4-3 TRBD1 ASSSNRGDRGTPDTQY
TRBJ2-7 TRBV9 - ASSPSGESYEQY
- TRBV6-1 TRBD1 ASSGTGPYEQY
TRBJ1-1 TRBV11-2 TRBD1 ASSLTGGVEAF
TRBJ2-1 TRBV7-9 TRBD1 ASAQGGLQF
TRBJ2-5 TRBV6-5 TRBD2 ASSYVAGQETQY
TRBJ1-5 TRBV6-5 - ASGDNQPQH
TRBJ1-1 TRBV4-1 - ASSQEASYNTEAF
TRBJ2-1 TRBV6-5 TRBD1 ASTLGQGFDNEQF
TRBJ2-5 TRBV9 - ASSSQGTRAETQY
- TRBV7-9 - ASSSLSYEQY